This T cell receptor (beta chain) appears in the sequencing data of a study of blood T cells in healthy people across ages. CDR3 length: 15 amino acids. Germline V gene lookup returns CDR1 MNHNS and CDR2 SASEGT. Trimming cost V 1 base and J 7 bases; bases outside gene matches: 7. The use of a sample-barcoded 5' primer and a J-beta primer mix characterized a second PCR of about 6 to 11 cycles. TCRdb re-called the 5' RACE reads with MiXCR, one entry per CDR3 protein. The sample holds some 760,000 distinct CDR3 sequences, roughly 25% seen once. This sample also belongs to another study, concerning T cells of mothers and their children. From that report: Overlap in related mother-child pairs always slightly exceeded unrelated pairs, never significantly.

This TCR was sampled from a boy under 18 in good health. Sample: blood. The chain combines TRBV6-1 with TRBJ2-4; 7 bases align to TRBD1. CDR3 coding DNA: TGTGCCAGCAGTGAAGGAAGGGGGCTAGACAACATTCAGTACTTC. It encodes CASSEGRGLDNIQYF.